These 27 T cell receptor beta chains were all obtained from the same sample, sequenced in a study of identical twins (dated by TCRdb to the mid-2010s). The method was 5' RACE. The sequencing machine was an Illumina HiSeq 2000. In TCRdb, the public reads were trimmed at Q25 with fastp and aligned with MiXCR, with productive beta chains retained. Rows with a matching CDR3 protein are joined into one entry that keeps the most common DNA and genes. The sample table lists under 300,000 distinct CDR3 sequences, around 15% of them with a count of one. The ten largest account for 8.8% of the sample. The sequencing input was memory (CD45RO+) T cells sorted from blood. The sample's cell subset or site label, in plain terms: CD45RO+ enriched T cells. The receptors shown here come from a woman aged 18-30 years in good health.

In this sample, this clonotype turned up a few times. The rearrangement uses TRBV29-1 and TRBJ2-3; possibly TRBD1 for D (6 bases). The CDR3 extends over 13 amino acids. Looked up from germline, CDR1 is SQVTM and CDR2 is ANQGSEA. Trimming took 4 bases from V and 2 from J, leaving 10 bases between them. CDR3 DNA: TGCAGCGTTGTTAACAGGGTCACAGATACGCAGTATTTT. Protein product: CSVVNRVTDTQYF.

This clonotype has more than one count but fewer than ten. The V gene is TRBV3-1, the J gene TRBJ1-6, with D possibly being TRBD1 (5 bases). V lost 6 bases to trimming and J lost 7 bases, with 22 bases between them. CDR3 length: 17 amino acids. CDR1 LGHDT and CDR2 YNNKEL come from the germline V gene (reference sequence). CDR3 DNA sequence: TGTGCCAGCAGATCAACACTTCCTCTATCAGGGAATTCACCCCTCCACTTT. Protein product: CASRSTLPLSGNSPLHF.

CDR3 loop: CSAKTRTGYGEAFF. CDR3 bases: TGCAGTGCCAAAACTCGGACAGGGTACGGTGAAGCTTTCTTT. This chain joins TRBV20-1 and TRBJ1-1; 8 bases align to TRBD1. CDR1 DFQATT and CDR2 SNEGSKA come from the germline V gene (reference sequence). CDR3 length: 14 amino acids. The V segment lost 6 bases and the J segment 7 bases; nucleotides outside the gene matches: 13.

This clonotype was recorded a few times. This chain connects TRBV29-1 to TRBJ2-7, with D perhaps TRBD2 (5 bases). The CDR3 runs to 15 residues. Per the germline V gene, CDR1 is SQVTM and CDR2 is ANQGSEA. CDR3 residues: CRTNPLEGRAYEQYF. CDR3 in DNA: TGCAGGACCAACCCACTAGAAGGGAGAGCCTACGAGCAGTACTTC.

This clonotype came up a few times. The genes are TRBV5-5 and TRBJ1-5, with 10 positions matching TRBD1. The ends lost 4 bases at V and 6 bases at J; junction bases unmatched: 7. The length of the CDR3 is 15 residues. Per the germline V gene, CDR1 is SGHKS and CDR2 is YYEKEE (reference sequence). CDR3 nucleotide sequence: TGTGCCAGCAGCCCCGGACAGGGGGATCTTCAGCCCCAGCATTTT. This codes for CASSPGQGDLQPQHF.

V gene TRBV5-1 combines with J gene TRBJ2-1; 9 bases are shared with TRBD2. CDR3 size: 19 residues. CDR1 and CDR2 from the germline V gene are SGHRS and YFSETQ. V lost 4 bases, J lost 7 bases, and 21 bases stayed unmatched. The CDR3 nucleotides are TGCGCCAGCAGCCTGACCCCTCCTTGGGGTAGCGGGGGTGTGAATGAGCAGTTCTTC. Encoded protein: CASSLTPPWGSGGVNEQFF.

This clonotype was seen a few times. The gene calls are TRBV11-2 and TRBJ2-3; 9 positions agree with TRBD1. From germline, CDR1 is SGHAT and CDR2 FQNNGV. Trimming removed 5 bases from V and 2 bases from J; junction bases left unmatched: 5. This CDR3 comprises 15 residues. This CDR3 is CASSIGQGNTDTQYF. For the CDR3, the DNA is TGTGCCAGCAGCATCGGACAGGGGAACACAGATACGCAGTATTTT.

This clonotype was seen repeatedly, ten times or more. V is TRBV7-9 and J is TRBJ2-7, with D possibly TRBD1 on 6 matching bases. The CDR3 runs to 16 residues. Per the germline V gene, CDR1 is SEHNR and CDR2 is FQNEAQ (reference sequence). V was trimmed by 1 base and J by 4 bases, leaving 17 bases between them. CDR3 sequence reads: CASSLGGHGVEYEQYF. CDR3 bases: TGTGCCAGCAGCTTAGGGGGGCACGGCGTTGAATACGAGCAGTACTTC.

The table lists this clonotype with many counts. CDR3 nucleotides: TGTGCCAGCAGCTTAGCGACGGAAGATACGCAGTATTTT. This sequence encodes CASSLATEDTQYF. This sequence joins TRBV7-2 and TRBJ2-3, with D uncertain. CDR1 SGHTA and CDR2 FQGNSA come from the germline V gene. This CDR3 has 13 amino acids. Trimming cost V 0 bases and J 5 bases, with 6 bases left between them. Full variable domain (remainder filled in from reference TRBV7-2 and TRBJ2-3): GAGVSQSPSNKVTEKGKDVELRCDPISGHTALYWYRQSLGQGLEFLIYFQGNSAPDKSGLPSDRFSAERTGGSVSTLTIQRTQQEDSAVYLCASSLATEDTQYFGPGTRLTVL.

This clonotype was counted only a few times. The J gene is TRBJ2-7, the V gene TRBV2; D is unclear. Trimming shortened V by 4 bases and J by 1 base, and 8 bases separated the two germline ends. CDR1 and CDR2 (germline): SNHLY, FYNNEI. The CDR3 has 13 amino acids. CDR3 region: CASSASPSYEQYF. The CDR3 nucleotides read TGTGCCAGCAGTGCGAGTCCATCCTACGAGCAGTACTTC.

The chain joins TRBV11-2 to TRBJ2-5; 13 bases are a match to TRBD2. Trimming removed 9 bases from V and 2 bases from J; junction bases left unmatched: 12. The V gene's germline CDR1 is SGHAT and CDR2 FQNNGV. The CDR3 is 17 residues long. The CDR3 coding sequence is TGTGCCAGTAGAAAAGCGCAGGGACTAGCGGGACAAGAGACCCAGTACTTC. Its translation: CASRKAQGLAGQETQYF.

This clonotype was seen more than once but under ten times. The chain is built from TRBV29-1 and TRBJ2-3; 10 bases agree with TRBD2. J lost 0 bases, V lost 7 bases, and 4 bases had no gene match. The CDR3 covers 14 residues. The germline V gene has CDR1 SQVTM and CDR2 ANQGSEA. The CDR3 protein is CSASTSGSTDTQYF. CDR3 nucleotide sequence: TGCAGCGCCTCGACTAGCGGGAGCACAGATACGCAGTATTTT.

This clonotype was recorded at least ten times. V gene TRBV6-5 combines with J gene TRBJ2-3; 7 bases are a match to TRBD1. J gave up 5 bases and V 5 bases, and 1 base lay outside the gene matches. Germline V lookup: CDR1 MNHEY, CDR2 SVGAGI. The CDR3 has 12 residues. The CDR3 nucleotides are TGTGCCAGCAGTCGACAGGGAGATACGCAGTATTTT. Translated: CASSRQGDTQYF.

This sequence joins TRBV5-1 and TRBJ1-6; 7 bases are shared with TRBD1. The length of the CDR3 is 14 residues. CDR1 and CDR2 from the germline V gene are SGHRS and YFSETQ. Unmatched junction bases numbered 10, after V lost 6 bases and J lost 10 bases. This chain's CDR3 is CASTSTGAESPLHF. The CDR3 bases are TGCGCCAGCACCAGTACAGGGGCGGAGTCACCCCTCCACTTT.

This clonotype showed up just a few times. The J gene is TRBJ1-2, the V gene TRBV20-1; 10 bases fit TRBD1. The CDR3 is made up of 15 amino acids. The V segment lost 6 bases and the J segment 1 base; nucleotides outside the gene matches: 8. Germline V CDR1 and CDR2: DFQATT, SNEGSKA (reference sequence). The CDR3 nucleotides read TGCAGTGCGACCGGGACAGGGGATAATAACTATGGCTACACCTTC. This encodes CSATGTGDNNYGYTF.

This clonotype was found a few times. This chain connects TRBV20-1 to TRBJ2-5; 8 nucleotides match TRBD2. This CDR3 spans 13 amino acids. Germline lookup yields CDR1 DFQATT and CDR2 SNEGSKA (reference sequence). The V and J ends lost 5 bases and 6 bases, in that order; junction bases with no gene match: 8. The CDR3 DNA follows: TGCAGTGCTCCCGACCGCGGGGGGCAGACCCAGTACTTC. It encodes CSAPDRGGQTQYF.

V and J are TRBV19 and TRBJ2-6; no firm D call. In germline, CDR1 is LNHDA, CDR2 SQIVND (reference sequence). This CDR3 contains 14 residues. Trimming took 7 bases from V and 0 from J, leaving 7 bases between them. The CDR3 region is CASKVISGANVLTF. DNA of the CDR3: TGTGCCAGTAAGGTAATCTCTGGGGCCAACGTCCTGACTTTC.

This clonotype was seen only a few times. This chain connects TRBV6-5 to TRBJ2-5, with D hard to call. Germline V gives CDR1 MNHEY, CDR2 SVGAGI. Trimming removed 4 bases at V and 5 bases at J, with 11 bases between. The CDR3 covers 13 residues. The CDR3 region has the DNA TGTGCCAGCAGTTCCTGGTCGGGCGAGACCCAGTACTTC. This codes for CASSSWSGETQYF.

This clonotype was seen only a few times. The V and J genes are TRBV9 and TRBJ2-2; 8 bases align to TRBD2. V lost 4 bases to trimming and J lost 5 bases; unmatched junction nucleotides: 7. This CDR3 spans 15 amino acids. Germline assignment: CDR1 SGDLS and CDR2 YYNGEE. DNA for the CDR3: TGTGCCAGCAGCCCACCGGGGGGGCGGACCGGGGAGCTGTTTTTT. The encoded protein is CASSPPGGRTGELFF.

The chain is built from TRBV15 and TRBJ2-7; D is possibly TRBD2 (6 bases). Germline CDR1 and CDR2: LNHNV and YYDKDF (reference sequence). This CDR3 is built from 14 residues. Trimming removed 3 bases at V and 3 bases at J, with 12 bases between. The CDR3 region is CATSSQVGGYEQYF. The CDR3 nucleotides are TGTGCCACCAGCAGTCAGGTGGGGGGCTACGAGCAGTACTTC.

This clonotype appeared a few times. The chain combines TRBV5-1 with TRBJ2-2, with 7 positions matching TRBD2. The V gene end was trimmed by 1 base and the J gene end by 4 bases; junction bases not matched to a gene: 7. The CDR3 has 16 residues. Per germline, CDR1 SGHRS and CDR2 YFSETQ. CDR3 sequence reads: CASSLRASGPTGELFF. DNA of the CDR3: TGCGCCAGCAGCTTGCGGGCTAGCGGCCCCACCGGGGAGCTGTTTTTT.

The chain combines TRBV2 with TRBJ1-3; D unresolved. Germline CDR1 and CDR2: SNHLY and FYNNEI. The V and J ends lost 1 base and 5 bases respectively, with 3 bases between them. This CDR3 is 12 amino acids long. The CDR3 DNA sequence: TGTGCCAGCAGTGAAGACAGAAACACCATATATTTT. The encoded protein is CASSEDRNTIYF.

This clonotype was seen only a few times. The rearrangement links TRBV12-3 or TRBV12-4 to TRBJ1-1, with unresolved D. The V end was cut by 3 bases, the J end by 1 base, with 12 bases between. The CDR3 length is 15 residues. The CDR3: CASSLWRRTNTEAFF. CDR3 nucleotide sequence: TGTGCCAGCAGTTTGTGGCGAAGGACGAACACTGAAGCTTTCTTT.

The CDR3, as DNA: TGCAGTGCTAGTCCCTCTGAGACCCAGTACTTC. Translating it yields CSASPSETQYF. The chain uses TRBV20-1 and TRBJ2-5; D uncertain. This CDR3 has 11 residues. Trimming cost V 3 bases and J 5 bases, with 7 bases left between them. Germline loops: CDR1 DFQATT, CDR2 SNEGSKA (reference sequence).

As to this clonotype: One junction end disagrees with the germline gene, perhaps due to a read error. This chain joins TRBV16 and TRBJ2-4, with D perhaps being TRBD1 or TRBD2 (5 bases each). Germline V gives CDR1 KGHSY, CDR2 FQNENV. There are 18 residues in the CDR3. This CDR3 reads CASCQYTRDLLAKNIQYF. The CDR3 nucleotides are TGTGCCAGCTGCCAATACACCAGGGACCTCTTAGCCAAAAACATTCAGTACTTC. The variable domain in full, with the rest retrieved from reference TRBV16 and TRBJ2-4, is GEEVAQTPKHLVRGEGQKAKLYCAPIKGHSYVFWYQQVLKNEFKFLISFQNENVFDETGMPKERFSAKCLPNSPCSLEIQATKLEDSAVYFCASCQYTRDLLAKNIQYFGAGTRLSVL.

The sample holds many counts of this clonotype. This chain links TRBV15 with TRBJ1-4, with D perhaps matching TRBD1 (6 bases). There are 14 residues in the CDR3. Trimming took off 5 bases at V and 6 bases at J, with 13 bases between the two ends. From germline, CDR1 is LNHNV and CDR2 YYDKDF (reference sequence). DNA of the CDR3: TGTGCCACCAGCCAACAGGGTTCGGATGAAAAACTGTTTTTT. This translates into CATSQQGSDEKLFF.

V and J are TRBV20-1 and TRBJ2-1, with 7 nucleotides matching TRBD2. CDR1 is DFQATT, CDR2 SNEGSKA, per germline (reference sequence). This CDR3 is 14 amino acids long. The J segment lost 4 bases and the V segment lost 3 bases, leaving 6 bases of the junction unmatched. The CDR3 bases are TGCAGTGCTAGGGGAGGGGTTGGATACAATGAGCAGTTCTTC. It yields the protein CSARGGVGYNEQFF.